The 30 T cell receptor beta chains below come from one sample, sequenced in a study of shared clonotypes between healthy human individuals. Clones were sequenced by immunoSEQ multiplex PCR, and TCRdb holds only the in-frame ones, with some missing. The data hold fewer than 800,000 clones, with under 95% observed a single time. The naive CD8 population came from CD45RO-negative cells selected for CCR7, without terminally differentiated effector memory CD45RA+ cells. The specimen was naive CD8+ T cells sorted from blood. The source of these receptors is a man aged 25 to 45 in good health.

CDR3 sequence reads: CASGISGRVTDTQYF. The CDR3 DNA sequence: TGTGCCAGCGGGATTAGCGGGAGGGTCACAGATACGCAGTATTTT. This rearrangement joins TRBV2 to TRBJ2-3; 11 positions agree with TRBD2. The V gene end was trimmed by 8 bases and the J gene end by 2 bases; junction bases not matched to a gene: 6. The CDR3 runs 15 residues. Germline CDR1 SNHLY, CDR2 FYNNEI. The variable domain in full, with the rest retrieved from reference TRBV2 and TRBJ2-3, is EPEVTQTPSHQVTQMGQEVILRCVPISNHLYFYWYRQILGQKVEFLVSFYNNEISEKSEIFDDQFSVERPDGSNFTLKIRSTKLEDSAMYFCASGISGRVTDTQYFGPGTRLTVL.

This clone is categorized as medium-sized. The chain is built from TRBV19 and TRBJ2-1; tentatively, D is TRBD2 (6 bases). Trimming shortened V by 6 bases and J by 7 bases, and 16 bases separated the two germline ends. This CDR3 region has 14 residues. CDR1 LNHDA and CDR2 SQIVND come from the germline V gene (reference sequence). This CDR3 is CASSRLEGLNEQFF. The CDR3 DNA sequence: TGTGCCAGTAGCCGACTAGAGGGCTTGAATGAGCAGTTCTTC.

This rearrangement joins TRBV6-4 to TRBJ2-1; 12 bases line up with TRBD2. In germline, CDR1 is MRHNA, CDR2 SNTAGT. Losses at the gene ends were 6 bases for V and 12 bases for J; bases not matched to a gene: 6. The length of the CDR3 is 13 residues. As DNA, the CDR3 is TGTGCCAGCAGCCTAGCGGGAGGGGGAAGGCAGTTCTTC. This gives the protein CASSLAGGGRQFF.

This chain links TRBV28 with TRBJ1-3, with D possibly TRBD1 on 6 matching bases. Germline V gene lookup returns CDR1 MDHEN and CDR2 SYDVKM. The CDR3 consists of 15 residues. Trimming took 2 bases from V and 3 from J, leaving 11 bases between them. The CDR3 sequence is CASSLRGIFGNTIYF. For the CDR3, the DNA is TGTGCCAGCAGTTTAAGGGGGATATTTGGAAACACCATATATTTT.

The rearrangement links TRBV7-8 to TRBJ1-3; D is unclear. Germline V gives CDR1 SGHVS, CDR2 FQNEAQ. V gave up 8 bases and J gave up 4 bases, with 6 bases separating them. The CDR3 is 11 amino acids. The CDR3: CASAAGNTIYF. The CDR3, as DNA: TGTGCCAGCGCGGCAGGAAACACCATATATTTT. The full variable domain, completed using reference TRBV7-8 and TRBJ1-3, is GAGVSQSPRYKVAKRGQDVALRCDPISGHVSLFWYQQALGQGPEFLTYFQNEAQLDKSGLPSDRFFAERPEGSVSTLKIQRTQQEDSAVYLCASAAGNTIYFGEGSWLTVV.

The rearrangement joins TRBV11-2 to TRBJ2-7, with 7 bases aligning to TRBD2. Germline trimming cut 5 bases from V and 2 bases from J; bases unmatched to any gene: 12. The CDR3 runs 16 residues. Germline values: CDR1 SGHAT, CDR2 FQNNGV. The CDR3 DNA is TGTGCCAGCAGCGCCCGACTAGCTGAAACCGCCTACGAGCAGTACTTC. Translating gives CASSARLAETAYEQYF.

Turning to this clone: This sample also contains other DNA sequences that code for the same CDR3. The chain is built from TRBV18 and TRBJ2-1; TRBD2 agrees at 9 bases. J gave up 2 bases and V 3 bases, and 2 bases lay outside the gene matches. The CDR3 covers 15 residues. The germline V gene encodes CDR1 KGHSH and CDR2 LQKENI. The chain's CDR3 is CASSPTSGAYNEQFF. CDR3 DNA sequence: TGTGCCAGCTCACCGACTAGCGGAGCCTACAATGAGCAGTTCTTC.

The chain couples TRBV30 to TRBJ1-5; D gene uncertain. The CDR3 length is 15 residues. The V and J ends lost 0 bases and 0 bases respectively, with 9 bases between them. The germline gives CDR1 GTSNPN, CDR2 SVGIG (reference sequence). The CDR3 coding sequence is TGTGCCTGGAGTGTAGGGCACCATAGCAATCAGCCCCAGCATTTT. As protein: CAWSVGHHSNQPQHF.

The rearrangement uses TRBV7-9 and TRBJ1-2, with 7 nucleotides matching TRBD1. The V segment lost 3 bases and the J segment 2 bases; nucleotides outside the gene matches: 12. The V gene's germline CDR1 is SEHNR and CDR2 FQNEAQ (reference sequence). The CDR3 is 17 residues long. CDR3 nucleotides: TGTGCCAGCAGCTTTACCCCATCAGGGGACAGAAACTATGGCTACACCTTC. The encoded protein is CASSFTPSGDRNYGYTF.

This clone was counted a single time. The chain is built from TRBV14 and TRBJ2-7, with 14 bases matching TRBD2. The ends lost 4 bases at V and 5 bases at J; junction bases unmatched: 4. Per germline, CDR1 SGHDN and CDR2 FVKESK. The CDR3 length is 15 residues. CDR3 protein: CASSRLAGGYHEQYF. The CDR3 DNA sequence: TGTGCCAGCAGCCGACTAGCGGGAGGGTACCACGAGCAGTACTTC.

The J gene is TRBJ2-1, the V gene TRBV4-1, with D possibly being TRBD1 (6 bases). Germline CDR1 is MGHRA and CDR2 is YSYEKL. Deletions cut 3 bases from V and 6 bases from J, with 15 bases between. The CDR3 is 15 amino acids. In nucleotides, the CDR3 is TGCGCCAGCAGCCAGGACCAGGGGATGAGCAATGAGCAGTTCTTC. Its translation: CASSQDQGMSNEQFF.

Worth noting for this clone: Distinct nucleotide sequences in the sample also encode this CDR3. V usage is TRBV29-1 and J usage is TRBJ2-7; D uncertain. Germline-derived CDR1 and CDR2 are SQVTM and ANQGSEA. Trimming took off 2 bases at V and 0 bases at J, with 5 bases between the two ends. This CDR3 comprises 12 residues. CDR3: CSVEKDSYEQYF. CDR3 sequence (DNA): TGCAGCGTTGAAAAGGACTCCTACGAGCAGTACTTC.

The chain carries TRBV11-3 and TRBJ1-2; tentatively, D is TRBD1 (5 bases). Germline-derived CDR1 and CDR2 are SGHNT and YENEEA. The CDR3 contains 13 residues. V gave up 2 bases and J gave up 5 bases, with 9 bases separating them. The CDR3 bases are TGTGCCAGCAGCTTAAGGGGAGGGTATGGCTACACCTTC. This codes for CASSLRGGYGYTF.

This chain uses TRBV6-1 with TRBJ2-1, with a weak D call TRBD1 (7 bases). CDR3 length: 15 residues. Germline assignment: CDR1 MNHNS and CDR2 SASEGT. V was trimmed by 4 bases and J by 8 bases, leaving 18 bases between them. The CDR3 loop reads CASSGGDSLEDEQFF. CDR3 DNA: TGTGCCAGCAGTGGCGGGGACAGTCTGGAGGATGAGCAGTTCTTC.

V gene TRBV4-1 combines with J gene TRBJ2-3; D not certain. The CDR3 runs to 16 residues. V dropped 1 base and J dropped 0 bases, with 11 bases sitting between them. Looked up from germline, CDR1 is MGHRA and CDR2 is YSYEKL. The CDR3 is CASSQGPGPSTDTQYF. DNA of the CDR3: TGCGCCAGCAGCCAAGGCCCGGGTCCTAGCACAGATACGCAGTATTTT.

The V call is TRBV5-5, the J call TRBJ1-1, with 10 nucleotides matching TRBD1. V was clipped by 0 bases and J by 4 bases; unmatched bases: 12. Per the germline V gene, CDR1 is SGHKS and CDR2 is YYEKEE (reference sequence). The CDR3 has 18 amino acids. As DNA, the CDR3 is TGTGCCAGCAGCTTGGGACTCGGGACAGGGGTCGATGGCACTGAAGCTTTCTTT. It codes for CASSLGLGTGVDGTEAFF. Supplemented by reference TRBV5-5 and TRBJ1-1, the full variable domain reads DAGVTQSPTHLIKTRGQQVTLRCSPISGHKSVSWYQQVLGQGPQFIFQYYEKEERGRGNFPDRFSARQFPNYSSELNVNALLLGDSALYLCASSLGLGTGVDGTEAFFGQGTRLTVV.

Turning to this clone: At the DNA level, this CDR3 is encoded by other sequences in the same sample as well. This chain uses TRBV5-1 with TRBJ2-7, with TRBD1 identical over 9 bases. The CDR3 is 16 amino acids. CDR1 and CDR2 (germline): SGHRS, YFSETQ. V trimming: 0 bases; J trimming: 1 base; junction bases outside the gene matches: 5. This CDR3 is CASSLAGTGSSYEQYF. CDR3 coding DNA: TGCGCCAGCAGCTTGGCCGGGACAGGGTCTTCCTACGAGCAGTACTTC.

The J gene is TRBJ2-1, the V gene TRBV9, with 9 bases identical to TRBD1. CDR3 length equals 16 residues. With V trimmed by 4 bases and J by 4 bases, 9 bases remained unmatched. The germline V gene has CDR1 SGDLS and CDR2 YYNGEE. The CDR3 loop reads CASSIRPGQGYNEQFF. The DNA of the CDR3 is TGTGCCAGCAGCATACGCCCTGGACAGGGGTACAATGAGCAGTTCTTC.

This chain connects TRBV27 to TRBJ2-7; D may be TRBD2 (6 bases). V lost 3 bases, J lost 7 bases, and 10 bases lay in between. The germline V gene encodes CDR1 MNHEY and CDR2 SMNVEV (reference sequence). The CDR3 length is 12 residues. The CDR3 here is CASSFAGREQYF. The CDR3 region has the DNA TGTGCCAGCAGTTTTGCGGGGAGAGAGCAGTACTTC.

The chain combines TRBV7-4 with TRBJ2-7; possibly TRBD1 for D (6 bases). The CDR3 is 15 residues long. The V and J ends lost 4 bases and 3 bases respectively, with 16 bases between them. Germline values: CDR1 SGHVT, CDR2 SQSDAQ. The CDR3 region is CASSWGHRVCYEQYF. DNA of the CDR3: TGTGCCAGCAGCTGGGGACACAGAGTATGCTACGAGCAGTACTTC.

The chain combines TRBV4-3 with TRBJ2-6; D ambiguous. This CDR3 has 15 residues. V was pared by 2 bases and J by 0 bases, with 5 bases between. Looked up from germline, CDR1 is LGHNA and CDR2 is YSLEER. This chain's CDR3 is CASSQRLSGANVLTF. The CDR3 DNA sequence: TGCGCCAGCAGCCAACGGCTCTCTGGGGCCAACGTCCTGACTTTC.

The chain uses TRBV27 and TRBJ2-7, with D tentatively TRBD2 (5 bases). Germline assignment: CDR1 MNHEY and CDR2 SMNVEV (reference sequence). This CDR3 comprises 12 residues. V dropped 5 bases and J dropped 3 bases, with 8 bases sitting between them. In nucleotides, the CDR3 is TGTGCCAGCAGTAGCGGAGTCTACGAGCAGTACTTC. It yields the protein CASSSGVYEQYF.

The chain uses TRBV4-3 and TRBJ2-7, with D unresolved. V gave up 0 bases and J gave up 6 bases, with 9 bases separating them. Germline-derived CDR1 and CDR2 are LGHNA and YSLEER. The CDR3 extends over 13 amino acids. This CDR3 reads CASSQDYLTEQYF. CDR3 coding DNA: TGCGCCAGCAGCCAAGATTACCTAACCGAGCAGTACTTC.

This clone was observed once. V gene TRBV2 combines with J gene TRBJ2-1; TRBD1 aligns across 9 bases. The CDR3 has 15 residues. After removal of 6 bases from V and 3 bases from J, the junction contained 6 bases not matched to a gene. CDR1 and CDR2 (germline): SNHLY, FYNNEI. The CDR3 nucleotides are TGTGCCAGCAGCGGCGGGACAGGGATCTACAATGAGCAGTTCTTC. Amino acid sequence: CASSGGTGIYNEQFF.

In DNA, the CDR3 is TGCGCCAGCAGCCAAGTGGACGGGACTTACAATGAGCAGTTCTTC. This encodes CASSQVDGTYNEQFF. The chain joins TRBV4-1 to TRBJ2-1, with a weak D call TRBD2 (6 bases). The germline CDR1 and CDR2 sequences are MGHRA and YSYEKL. The CDR3 is made up of 15 amino acids. The V gene lost 1 base and the J gene lost 4 bases, with 11 bases spanning the gap.

The gene calls are TRBV6-5 and TRBJ2-7; a possible D gene is TRBD1 (6 bases). V was shortened by 5 bases and J by 5 bases, with 7 bases between the two germline ends. CDR1 and CDR2 from the germline V gene are MNHEY and SVGAGI. This CDR3 is 11 amino acids long. CDR3 sequence (DNA): TGTGCCAGCAGTCAGGGGCACGAGCAGTACTTC. Translating it yields CASSQGHEQYF.

The rearrangement links TRBV10-2 to TRBJ2-5; TRBD2 agrees at 8 bases. With 0 bases clipped from V and 5 bases from J, the junction kept 2 bases outside the gene matches. Germline CDR1 reads WSHSY; CDR2 reads SAAADI. The CDR3 totals 14 residues. As DNA, the CDR3 is TGCGCCAGCAGTGAGTCGGGCGGGAGGGAGACCCAGTACTTC. As protein: CASSESGGRETQYF.

This clone has a single count. The chain couples TRBV29-1 to TRBJ2-1; D call uncertain. Trimming pared 4 bases from V and 5 bases from J, leaving 18 bases between. The CDR3 is 15 amino acids. The V gene's germline CDR1 is SQVTM and CDR2 ANQGSEA. This chain's CDR3 is CSVAVASGWDNEQFF. The CDR3 region has the DNA TGCAGCGTTGCCGTGGCTAGTGGCTGGGACAATGAGCAGTTCTTC.

The DNA of the CDR3 is TGCGCCAGCAGCCCATCCGGGGCGACTAATGAAAAACTGTTTTTT. Amino acid sequence: CASSPSGATNEKLFF. The V gene is TRBV4-3, the J gene TRBJ1-4; perhaps TRBD1 as D (5 bases). The CDR3 contains 15 residues. V lost 4 bases and J 2 bases, leaving 11 bases between the germline ends. The V gene's germline CDR1 is LGHNA and CDR2 YSLEER.

The chain has TRBV7-2 and TRBJ2-7; D possibly corresponds to TRBD2 (6 bases). Deletions cut 3 bases from V and 0 bases from J, with 9 bases between. The CDR3 is made up of 14 amino acids. Germline V lookup: CDR1 SGHTA, CDR2 FQGNSA. The CDR3 coding sequence is TGTGCCAGCAGCTTTGGAGGGGACTCCTACGAGCAGTACTTC. Protein: CASSFGGDSYEQYF. Based on the CDR3 plus reference TRBV7-2 and TRBJ2-7, the full variable domain is GAGVSQSPSNKVTEKGKDVELRCDPISGHTALYWYRQSLGQGLEFLIYFQGNSAPDKSGLPSDRFSAERTGGSVSTLTIQRTQQEDSAVYLCASSFGGDSYEQYFGPGTRLTVT.